The clone carrying this T cell receptor (beta chain) was counted a few times. What it binds is not known. TCRdb reprocessed the reads with MiXCR, giving one entry per CDR3 protein. The sample lists 400,000 or so distinct CDR3 sequences, roughly 31% occurring once. This entry comes from a study of T cell repertoires in cytomegalovirus infection. For the study at large: Shared public TCR beta signatures pointed to both CMV infection and a matching HLA type. Whole-study findings and limits: HLA-C-restricted CMV-specific TCR beta clonotypes prevailed in the ex vivo response. Carriage of CMV together with the relevant HLA was identifiable through cumulative public TCR beta family frequency.

V gave up 7 bases and J gave up 11 bases, with 12 bases separating them. Germline assignment: CDR1 SGDLS and CDR2 YYNGEE. The CDR3 length is 11 residues. This chain links TRBV9 with TRBJ1-4; D gene uncertain. The receptor's source is a human donor in good health (CMV status not recorded). Some clones in this sample may be carry-over from other donors' samples. Sequenced material: PBMCs. Written as DNA, the CDR3 is TGTGCCAGCCTCTCGGAGGGTAAACTGTTTTTT. This codes for CASLSEGKLFF. Full variable domain (missing parts from reference TRBV9 and TRBJ1-4): DSGVTQTPKHLITATGQRVTLRCSPRSGDLSVYWYQQSLDQGLQFLIQYYNGEERAKGNILERFSAQQFPDLHSELNLSSLELGDSALYFCASLSEGKLFFGSGTQLSVL.